This TCR beta chain originates from a study of shared clonotypes between healthy human individuals. Using immunoSEQ multiplex PCR, the repertoire was profiled, and TCRdb retains in-frame clones only, with some absent. Counted here are more than 400,000 clones, over 70% occurring once; the ten biggest clones make up 12%. The table lists this clone with many counts. Germline values: CDR1 MNHNS, CDR2 SASEGT. The V end was cut by 4 bases, the J end by 7 bases, with 11 bases between. The CDR3 loop spans 13 amino acids. Specimen: PBMCs. This chain uses TRBV6-1 with TRBJ2-1; D perhaps matches TRBD2 (5 bases). This clonotype was obtained from a woman aged 40 to 50 in good health. Some clones in this sample may be carry-over from other donors' samples. CDR3 DNA: TGTGCCAGCAGTGGTACTAGGGTGAATGAGCAGTTCTTC. Translated: CASSGTRVNEQFF.